Each of the 18 T cell receptor beta chains below was sequenced from the same sample in a study of blood T cell repertoires in COVID-19. Repertoires were generated with immunoSEQ multiplex PCR, while TCRdb's copy carries only in-frame clones and drops some. The sample has approximately 200,000 clones, 75% to 90% seen once. The sample consisted of PBMCs or T cells enriched from blood (not recorded which). The receptor set was obtained from a woman in her twenties or thirties who had been exposed to COVID-19.

This chain uses TRBV20-1 with TRBJ2-7; the D gene is possibly TRBD1 (5 bases). The CDR3 extends over 13 amino acids. The germline CDR1 and CDR2 sequences are DFQATT and SNEGSKA (reference sequence). With 3 bases removed from V and 6 bases from J, the gap between germline ends came to 15 bases. As DNA, the CDR3 is TGCAGTGCTAGTGTGCAGGGTAAAATCGAGCAGTACTTC. This encodes CSASVQGKIEQYF.

V is TRBV7-8 and J is TRBJ2-3, with 8 positions matching TRBD1. CDR3 size: 16 residues. Germline V gene data show CDR1 as SGHVS and CDR2 as FQNEAQ. Losses at the gene ends were 5 bases for V and 2 bases for J; bases not matched to a gene: 9. CDR3 in amino acids: CASSRRPTGDTDTQYF. CDR3 nucleotide sequence: TGTGCCAGCAGCCGACGCCCGACAGGGGACACAGATACGCAGTATTTT.

The chain's CDR3 is CASQQGQGYREQYF. The CDR3 DNA reads as TGCGCCAGCCAGCAAGGGCAGGGGTATCGGGAGCAGTACTTC. The chain carries TRBV5-1 and TRBJ2-7; D may be TRBD1 (6 bases). With 7 bases removed from V and 7 bases from J, the gap between germline ends came to 21 bases. The CDR3 totals 14 residues. Per the germline V gene, CDR1 is SGHRS and CDR2 is YFSETQ.

This chain connects TRBV11-2 to TRBJ1-2; D unresolved. The CDR3 has 13 amino acids. The germline CDR1 and CDR2 sequences are SGHAT and FQNNGV. Trimming took 5 bases from V and 4 from J, leaving 11 bases between them. This chain's CDR3 is CASSPLTVYGYTF. The CDR3 nucleotides are TGTGCCAGCAGCCCCCTAACGGTCTATGGCTACACCTTC.

The chain links TRBV12-5 to TRBJ2-2; 8 positions match TRBD1. Losses at the gene ends were 8 bases for V and 0 bases for J; bases not matched to a gene: 5. The CDR3 is 15 amino acids. Looked up from germline, CDR1 is LGHNT and CDR2 is FRNRAP. CDR3 sequence: CASTQGASNTGELFF. The CDR3 DNA sequence: TGTGCTAGTACCCAGGGGGCATCGAACACCGGGGAGCTGTTTTTT.

The chain's CDR3 is CATSRGGKGQPQHF. As DNA, the CDR3 is TGTGCCACCTCAAGGGGGGGGAAGGGGCAGCCCCAGCATTTT. The V gene is TRBV24-1, the J gene TRBJ1-5, with a tentative D call TRBD1 (6 bases). Looked up from germline, CDR1 is KGHDR and CDR2 is SFDVKD. This CDR3 has 14 residues. Trimming removed 9 bases at V and 7 bases at J, with 18 bases between.

This clone was seen a few times. This chain uses TRBV5-1 with TRBJ1-1; TRBD1 matches at 8 bases. The V segment lost 2 bases and the J segment 1 base; nucleotides outside the gene matches: 10. The CDR3 covers 17 residues. Germline V gene sequence: CDR1 SGHRS, CDR2 YFSETQ. CDR3 region: CASSFVGQGGANTEAFF. CDR3 in DNA: TGCGCCAGCAGCTTTGTTGGACAGGGAGGGGCGAACACTGAAGCTTTCTTT.

The rearrangement joins TRBV2 to TRBJ2-5, with a tentative D call TRBD1 (6 bases). This CDR3 is 13 amino acids long. V was shortened by 4 bases and J by 6 bases, with 12 bases between the two germline ends. Germline values: CDR1 SNHLY, CDR2 FYNNEI. CDR3 nucleotides: TGTGCCAGCAGTGCGGGACAAGGGAAGACCCAGTACTTC. Translated, it gives CASSAGQGKTQYF.

This chain links TRBV5-5 with TRBJ1-1, with TRBD1 matching over 7 bases. V lost 0 bases and J lost 1; bases outside the gene matches: 12. The CDR3 is 18 amino acids. Germline loops: CDR1 SGHKS, CDR2 YYEKEE (reference sequence). The CDR3, as DNA: TGTGCCAGCAGCTTGGTGGAGGGACAGCGAGGATGGAACACTGAAGCTTTCTTT. This codes for CASSLVEGQRGWNTEAFF. Supplemented by reference TRBV5-5 and TRBJ1-1, the full variable domain reads DAGVTQSPTHLIKTRGQQVTLRCSPISGHKSVSWYQQVLGQGPQFIFQYYEKEERGRGNFPDRFSARQFPNYSSELNVNALLLGDSALYLCASSLVEGQRGWNTEAFFGQGTRLTVV.

The chain joins TRBV7-9 to TRBJ2-1; D might be TRBD1 (6 bases). The germline V gene has CDR1 SEHNR and CDR2 FQNEAQ (reference sequence). The V end was cut by 0 bases, the J end by 2 bases, with 8 bases between. This CDR3 spans 15 amino acids. CDR3 region: CASSLAQGTYNEQFF. The CDR3 DNA reads TGTGCCAGCAGCTTAGCACAGGGAACCTACAATGAGCAGTTCTTC. Combining the CDR3 with reference TRBV7-9 and TRBJ2-1 gives the whole variable domain DTGVSQNPRHKITKRGQNVTFRCDPISEHNRLYWYRQTLGQGPEFLTYFQNEAQLEKSRLLSDRFSAERPKGSFSTLEIQRTEQGDSAMYLCASSLAQGTYNEQFFGPGTRLTVL.

This chain uses TRBV6-1 with TRBJ1-1; 7 bases fit TRBD1. In germline, CDR1 is MNHNS, CDR2 SASEGT. The length of the CDR3 is 19 residues. Trimming removed 0 bases from V and 8 bases from J; junction bases left unmatched: 21. CDR3 protein: CASSEALRGGIEVSREAFF. The CDR3 DNA is TGTGCCAGCAGTGAAGCGCTTCGAGGGGGCATAGAGGTTAGCAGGGAAGCTTTCTTT.

This clone was seen a single time. The chain combines TRBV10-2 with TRBJ1-3; 10 nucleotides line up with TRBD1. The length of the CDR3 is 17 residues. V lost 2 bases and J lost 4; bases outside the gene matches: 8. CDR1 and CDR2 from the germline V gene are WSHSY and SAAADI. The DNA for the CDR3 is TGCGCCAGCAGTGAGGAGGCAGGGACAGGGGAAGGAAACACCATATATTTT. Translated: CASSEEAGTGEGNTIYF.

V gene TRBV5-8 combines with J gene TRBJ1-1, with D tentatively TRBD1 (5 bases). The CDR3 consists of 13 residues. Germline-derived CDR1 and CDR2 are SGHTS and YDEGEE. CDR3 residues: CAGVKPLNTEAFF. CDR3 nucleotide sequence: TGTGCAGGGGTGAAGCCCCTGAACACTGAAGCTTTCTTT.

This clone appeared once. The chain links TRBV10-1 to TRBJ2-7, with TRBD2 matching over 13 bases. Germline-derived CDR1 and CDR2 are WNHNN and SYGVQD (reference sequence). Unmatched junction bases numbered 2, after V lost 0 bases and J lost 0 bases. The CDR3 spans 17 residues. The DNA of the CDR3 is TGCGCCAGCAGTGAGTCGACTAGCGGGGGGAGCTCCTACGAGCAGTACTTC. This codes for CASSESTSGGSSYEQYF.

The genes are TRBV7-6 and TRBJ2-1, with 12 bases lining up with TRBD2. The junction had 10 bases not matched to a gene; V was cut back by 5 bases and J by 2 bases. The CDR3 runs to 18 residues. Germline V lookup: CDR1 SGHVS, CDR2 FNYEAQ. The CDR3 reads CASSPRTSGAIAYNEQFF. The CDR3 bases are TGTGCCAGCAGCCCGCGGACTAGCGGGGCCATAGCCTACAATGAGCAGTTCTTC.

The chain combines TRBV18 with TRBJ2-1; 10 nucleotides match TRBD1. V trimming: 4 bases; J trimming: 2 bases; junction bases outside the gene matches: 2. From germline, CDR1 is KGHSH and CDR2 LQKENI. The CDR3 is 15 residues long. The CDR3 DNA sequence: TGTGCCAGCTCACACGGACAGGGGGCCTACAATGAGCAGTTCTTC. As protein: CASSHGQGAYNEQFF. Using reference TRBV18 and TRBJ2-1 for the parts outside the CDR3, the full variable domain is NAGVMQNPRHLVRRRGQEARLRCSPMKGHSHVYWYRQLPEEGLKFMVYLQKENIIDESGMPKERFSAEFPKEGPSILRIQQVVRGDSAAYFCASSHGQGAYNEQFFGPGTRLTVL.

This clone was found once. This sequence joins TRBV19 and TRBJ2-1; a weak D match, TRBD1 (6 bases). The CDR3 is 14 amino acids. Germline CDR1 and CDR2: LNHDA and SQIVND (reference sequence). Trimming left V 5 bases short and J 6 bases short, with 14 bases between. In DNA, the CDR3 is TGTGCCAGTAGTGTGACAGGTCCGCTCAATGAGCAGTTCTTC. It translates to CASSVTGPLNEQFF.

The chain joins TRBV2 to TRBJ1-1; tentatively, D is TRBD1 (5 bases). The CDR3 runs to 17 residues. Trimming took off 0 bases at V and 5 bases at J, with 19 bases between the two ends. Germline CDR1 SNHLY, CDR2 FYNNEI. DNA for the CDR3: TGTGCCAGCAGTGAAGCGTCCCCGGGACTAGTATGGACTGAAGCTTTCTTT. Its translation: CASSEASPGLVWTEAFF.